This T cell receptor (beta chain) was identified during a study of PD-1 blockade in classical Hodgkin lymphoma. The CDR3 sequence is 15 residues long. J lost 3 bases, V lost 3 bases, and 5 bases had no gene match. The germline gives CDR1 MNHEY, CDR2 SMNVEV (reference sequence). Relapses following autologous stem cell transplantation were seen in all patients, with brentuximab vedotin exposure varying. Sequencing was performed with immunoSEQ multiplex PCR; in TCRdb, only in-frame clones are kept and a portion is missing. The table has roughly 15,000 clones, around three fifths seen once. The TCR was taken from a human donor with classical Hodgkin lymphoma. This specimen consisted of peripheral blood mononuclear cells (PBMCs), obtained before the second cycle of nivolumab. The J gene is TRBJ2-3, the V gene TRBV27, with 8 bases matching TRBD2. The CDR3 coding sequence is TGTGCCAGCAGTTTGGGTACTAGCGGAACAGATACGCAGTATTTT. Its protein is CASSLGTSGTDTQYF.